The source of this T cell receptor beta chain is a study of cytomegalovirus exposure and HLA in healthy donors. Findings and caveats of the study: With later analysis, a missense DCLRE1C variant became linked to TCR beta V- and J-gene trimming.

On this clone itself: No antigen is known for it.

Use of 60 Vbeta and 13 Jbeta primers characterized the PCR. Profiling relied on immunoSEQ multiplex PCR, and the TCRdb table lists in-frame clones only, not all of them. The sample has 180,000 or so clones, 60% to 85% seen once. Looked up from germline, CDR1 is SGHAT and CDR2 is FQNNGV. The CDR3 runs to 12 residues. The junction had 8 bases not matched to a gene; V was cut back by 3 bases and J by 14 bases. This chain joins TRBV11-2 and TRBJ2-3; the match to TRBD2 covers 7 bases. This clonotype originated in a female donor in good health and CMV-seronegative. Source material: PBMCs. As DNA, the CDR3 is TGTGCCAGCAGCTTTGGGTGGCGGGAGCCGTATTTT. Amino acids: CASSFGWREPYF.